These T cell receptor beta chains were read from a single sample in a study of cytomegalovirus exposure and HLA in healthy donors. Profiled with immunoSEQ multiplex PCR; TCRdb holds only in-frame clones, not every one. The data show 150,000 to 250,000 clones, 65% to 90% seen once. Sequenced material: PBMCs. These receptors originate from a woman between 25 and 40 years old in good health and CMV-seropositive. The CDR3 runs from the conserved cysteine through the conserved F or W. A D gene is named only where the DNA matches it firmly. The size entry is marked missing in some rows and otherwise reads once, few, many or a size class.

CDR3nt,CDR3aa,len,d_gene,v_gene,j_gene,abundance
TGTGCCAGCTCACTACTAGCGGGAGACGAAGATACGCAGTATTTT,CASSLLAGDEDTQYF,15,TRBD2,TRBV18,TRBJ2-3,NA
TGTGCCAGCAGCTTAGGACTCCAGGGATTCGGGACTGAAGCTTTCTTT,CASSLGLQGFGTEAFF,16,NA,TRBV7-9,TRBJ1-1,NA
TGTGCCAGCAGCTTGTTTTCGGTCAGGGAGGGCGAGCAGTACTTC,CASSLFSVREGEQYF,15,TRBD2,TRBV5-4,TRBJ2-7,NA
TGCGCCAGCAGCTCACTAGCGGGAGCTGCCAATGAGCAGTTCTTC,CASSSLAGAANEQFF,15,TRBD2,TRBV5-1,TRBJ2-1,few
TGTGCCAGCAGTGAATTGGCAGACAATAACGCTGAAGCTTTCTTT,CASSELADNNAEAFF,15,NA,TRBV6-1,TRBJ1-1,once
TGCGCCAGCAGGCCCCGAGGGGGGGGCACTGAAGCTTTCTTT,CASRPRGGGTEAFF,14,NA,TRBV5-1,TRBJ1-1,NA
TGTGCCAGCAGTTACTTTGAGGCCAGGGGGAATCAGCCCCAGCATTTT,CASSYFEARGNQPQHF,16,TRBD1,TRBV6-6,TRBJ1-5,NA
TGTGCCACTTCGACAGGGACCGAGACCCAGTACTTC,CATSTGTETQYF,12,TRBD1,TRBV15,TRBJ2-5,NA
TGTGCCAGCTCATATCGGGTCACTGAAGCTTTCTTT,CASSYRVTEAFF,12,NA,TRBV18,TRBJ1-1,NA
TGTGCCAGCAGCGAACCTCTAGCATTTCTTAGCGGGAGTTCACCCTACGAGCAGTACTTC,CASSEPLAFLSGSSPYEQYF,20,TRBD2,TRBV2,TRBJ2-7,NA
TGTGCCAGCAGCTTGGCCCTGGCAGGGTCCTACAATGAGCAGTTCTTC,CASSLALAGSYNEQFF,16,NA,TRBV5-6,TRBJ2-1,NA
TGTGCCAGCAGTGAAGAGGGGGTGGGCGAGCAGTACTTC,CASSEEGVGEQYF,13,NA,TRBV2,TRBJ2-7,NA
TGTGCCAGCAGCTTAAGGTGGCAGGGCACAGATACGCAGTATTTT,CASSLRWQGTDTQYF,15,NA,TRBV11-2,TRBJ2-3,NA
TGTGCCAGCAGCTTGCTCAGGGGCAACGTCCTGACTTTC,CASSLLRGNVLTF,13,NA,TRBV5-6,TRBJ2-6,NA
TGTGCCAGCAGTTACTCGAACCAGGCGTACGAGCAGTACTTC,CASSYSNQAYEQYF,14,NA,TRBV6-5,TRBJ2-7,NA
TGCGCCAGCACCACAGACAGCTCCTACGAGCAGTACTTC,CASTTDSSYEQYF,13,NA,TRBV5-1,TRBJ2-7,NA
TGCGCCAGCAGCTTGGTGATCTCTACAGCGGACTATGGCTACACCTTC,CASSLVISTADYGYTF,16,NA,TRBV5-1,TRBJ1-2,NA